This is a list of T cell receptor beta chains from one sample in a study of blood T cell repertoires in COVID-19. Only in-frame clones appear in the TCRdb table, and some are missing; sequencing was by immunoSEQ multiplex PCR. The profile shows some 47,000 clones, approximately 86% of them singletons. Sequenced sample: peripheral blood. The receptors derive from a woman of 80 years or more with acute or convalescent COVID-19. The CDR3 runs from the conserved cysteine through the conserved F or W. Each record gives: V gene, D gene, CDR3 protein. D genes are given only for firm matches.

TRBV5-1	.	CASSPGHGLFTGELFF
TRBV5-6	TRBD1	CASSLVGQGPTGELFF
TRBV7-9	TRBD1	CATRDRESTGELFF
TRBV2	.	CASSQTNTEAFF
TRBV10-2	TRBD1	CASRSGTGSTDTQYF
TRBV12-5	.	CANRDMAFF
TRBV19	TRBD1	CASSGGQGSYGYTF
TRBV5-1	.	CASSPRASTGELFF
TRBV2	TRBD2	CASSRLAGGPSYNEQFF
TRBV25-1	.	CASTGGPWGTEAFF
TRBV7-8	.	CASSNLRGGPQGETQYF
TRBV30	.	CASNWARGYTF
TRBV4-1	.	CASSQDWTANYGYTF
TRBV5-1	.	CASSLDTTNEKLFF
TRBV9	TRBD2	CASSVRPLSGGYNEQFF
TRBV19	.	CASSTRGGSNQPQHF
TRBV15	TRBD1	CATSRGGQGRIQPQHF
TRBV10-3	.	CAISELSYGYTF
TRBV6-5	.	CASSHREGVSYEQYF
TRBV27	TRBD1	CASSSPGQGSYNSPLHF
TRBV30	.	CAWSAFGNTIYF
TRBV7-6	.	CASSVTQGTDTQYF
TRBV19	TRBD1	CASSSPWRGTDESYEQYF
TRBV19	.	CASSKAVGGTEAFF
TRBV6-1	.	CASSELYSNQPQHF
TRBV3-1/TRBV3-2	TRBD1	CASSTGQHTDTQYF
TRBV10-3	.	CAIKEGLEAYGYTF